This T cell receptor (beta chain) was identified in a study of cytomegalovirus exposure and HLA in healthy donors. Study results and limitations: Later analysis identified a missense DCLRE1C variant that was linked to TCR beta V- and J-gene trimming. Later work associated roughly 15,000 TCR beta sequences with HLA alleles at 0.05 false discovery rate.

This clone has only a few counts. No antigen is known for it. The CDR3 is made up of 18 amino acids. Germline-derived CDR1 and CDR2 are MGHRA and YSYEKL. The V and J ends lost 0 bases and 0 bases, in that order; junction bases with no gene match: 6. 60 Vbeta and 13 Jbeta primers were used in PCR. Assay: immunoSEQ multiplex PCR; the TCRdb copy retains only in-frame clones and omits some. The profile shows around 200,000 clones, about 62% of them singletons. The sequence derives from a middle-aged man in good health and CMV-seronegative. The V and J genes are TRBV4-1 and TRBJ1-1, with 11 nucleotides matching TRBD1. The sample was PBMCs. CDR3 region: CASSQEAGQGALNTEAFF. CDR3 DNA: TGCGCCAGCAGCCAAGAGGCAGGACAGGGGGCATTGAACACTGAAGCTTTCTTT.